This T cell receptor beta chain was identified during a study of T cell changes during pregnancy in multiple sclerosis (dated by TCRdb to between 2018 and 2020). Study-wide context: In women with multiple sclerosis, the researchers looked at how the T cell repertoire shifted as pregnancy progressed.

Library preparation was by the immunoSEQ multiplex PCR assay. TCRdb retrieved this table from immuneACCESS and kept in-frame rearrangements only. Not all clones are present; in checked studies, unresolved V genes account for under half, and no reason is known for the remainder. Present in this sample are around 45,000 clones, more than 85% of which were seen just once. The ten largest make up about 0.51% of the sample. About this clone: Its binding antigen is unknown. Base-call qualities are not available, and no considerably larger clone is one nucleotide away.

CDR1 and CDR2 are read off the germline V gene as MDHEN and SYDVKM. The trim is 7 bases for V and 7 bases for J, with a gap of 6 bases between the germline ends. Including cysteine and phenylalanine, the CDR3 has 10 amino acids. Of all the DNA, just the CDR3 is kept, 30 bases in frame from base 1. The rearranged segments are TRBV28 and TRBJ2-3; the D gene is perhaps TRBD2, on 5 matching bases. The sequence was collected from a female donor in good health, enrolled as a control in a pregnancy study. The source was CD4+ T cells from peripheral blood mononuclear cells, collected in the second trimester of pregnancy. CDR3 loop: CASIGNTQYF. The DNA reads TGTGCCAGCATCGGGAATACGCAGTATTTT.